This TCR beta chain was obtained from a study of T cells after yellow fever vaccination. Points from the study as a whole: Of the clonotypes, a small share occurred in both CD4 and CD8 compartments.

They built TCR cDNA with 5'RACE template switching, a step that put in a universal primer site and UMIs. TCRdb re-analysed the 5' RACE reads in MiXCR, keeping a single row per CDR3 protein. The sample has about 240,000 distinct CDR3 sequences, about 7% seen once; the top ten hold roughly 0.86%. The germline V and J ends were trimmed by 4 bases and 1 base, with 16 bases remaining between them. There are 16 residues in the CDR3. Per the germline V gene, CDR1 is MDHEN and CDR2 is SYDVKM. Worth noting for this clonotype: Antigen specificity is unknown.

The starting material was CD4+ T cells sorted from PBMCs, obtained 15 days after the yellow fever booster vaccination. The TCR comes from a man aged 30 to 45 who received the YFV17D yellow fever vaccine. The chain carries TRBV28 and TRBJ1-1; D call uncertain. The CDR3 here is CASSYPGLDTNTEAFF. As DNA, the CDR3 is TGTGCCAGCAGTTACCCCGGATTAGATACGAACACTGAAGCTTTCTTT.